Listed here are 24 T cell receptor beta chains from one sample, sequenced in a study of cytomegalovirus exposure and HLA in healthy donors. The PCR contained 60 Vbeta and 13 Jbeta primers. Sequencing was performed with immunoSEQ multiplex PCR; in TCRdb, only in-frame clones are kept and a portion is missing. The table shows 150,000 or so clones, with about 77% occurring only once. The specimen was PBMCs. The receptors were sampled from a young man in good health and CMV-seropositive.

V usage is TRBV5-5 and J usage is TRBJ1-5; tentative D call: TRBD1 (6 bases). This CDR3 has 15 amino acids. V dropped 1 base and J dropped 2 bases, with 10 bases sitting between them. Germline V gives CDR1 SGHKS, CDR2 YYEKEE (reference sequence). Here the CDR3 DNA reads TGTGCCAGCAGCTTGTCACAGGGTGGCAATCAGCCCCAGCATTTT. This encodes CASSLSQGGNQPQHF.

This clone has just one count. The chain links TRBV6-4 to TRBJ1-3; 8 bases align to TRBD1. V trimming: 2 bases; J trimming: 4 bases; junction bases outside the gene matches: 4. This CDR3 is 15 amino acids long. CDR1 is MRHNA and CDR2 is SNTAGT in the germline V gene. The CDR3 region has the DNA TGTGCCAGCAGTGACGCGACAGGGGACGGAAACACCATATATTTT. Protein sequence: CASSDATGDGNTIYF.

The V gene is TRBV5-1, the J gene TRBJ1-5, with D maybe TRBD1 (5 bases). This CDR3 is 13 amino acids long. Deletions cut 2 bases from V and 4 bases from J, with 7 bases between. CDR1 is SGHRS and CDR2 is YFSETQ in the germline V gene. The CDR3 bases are TGCGCCAGCAGCTTTGACAGTAATCAGCCCCAGCATTTT. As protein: CASSFDSNQPQHF.

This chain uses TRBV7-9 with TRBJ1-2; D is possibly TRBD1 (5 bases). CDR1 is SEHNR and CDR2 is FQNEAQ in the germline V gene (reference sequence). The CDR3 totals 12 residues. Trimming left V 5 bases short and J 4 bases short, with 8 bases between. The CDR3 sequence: CASSQGVYGYTF. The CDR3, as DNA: TGTGCCAGCAGCCAGGGTGTCTATGGCTACACCTTC.

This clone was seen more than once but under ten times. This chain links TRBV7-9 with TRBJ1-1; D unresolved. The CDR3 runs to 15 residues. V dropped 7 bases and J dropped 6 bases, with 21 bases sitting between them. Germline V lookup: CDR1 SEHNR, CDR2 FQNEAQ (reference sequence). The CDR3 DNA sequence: TGTGCCAGCAACTACCTCGAGGATCATAAGCCTGAAGCTTTCTTT. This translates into CASNYLEDHKPEAFF.

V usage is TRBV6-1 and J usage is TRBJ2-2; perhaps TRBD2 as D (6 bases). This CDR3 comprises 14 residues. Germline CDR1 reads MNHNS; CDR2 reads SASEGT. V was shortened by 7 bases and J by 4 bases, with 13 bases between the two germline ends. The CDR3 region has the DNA TGTGCCAGCAACGGAGTGGGGGGCACCGGGGAGCTGTTTTTT. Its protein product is CASNGVGGTGELFF.

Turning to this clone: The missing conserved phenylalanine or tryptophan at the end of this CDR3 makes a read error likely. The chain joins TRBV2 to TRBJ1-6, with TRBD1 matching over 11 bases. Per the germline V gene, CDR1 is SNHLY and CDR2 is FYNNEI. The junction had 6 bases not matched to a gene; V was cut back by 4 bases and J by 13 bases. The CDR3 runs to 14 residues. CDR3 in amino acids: CASSAWTGGSPLHL. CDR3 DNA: TGTGCCAGCAGTGCGTGGACAGGGGGCTCGCCCCTCCACCTT.

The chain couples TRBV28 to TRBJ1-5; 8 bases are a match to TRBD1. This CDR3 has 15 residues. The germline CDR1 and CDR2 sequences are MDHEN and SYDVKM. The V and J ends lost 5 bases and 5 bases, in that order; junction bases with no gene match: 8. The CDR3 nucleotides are TGTGCCAGCAGTCCCGGGACAGGATCATATCAGCCCCAGCATTTT. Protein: CASSPGTGSYQPQHF. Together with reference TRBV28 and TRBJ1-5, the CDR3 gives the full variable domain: DVKVTQSSRYLVKRTGEKVFLECVQDMDHENMFWYRQDPGLGLRLIYFSYDVKMKEKGDIPEGYSVSREKKERFSLILESASTNQTSMYLCASSPGTGSYQPQHFGDGTRLSIL.

Here the CDR3 DNA reads TGTGCCATCAGTGGACAGGGTCAGACTGAAGCTTTCTTT. Translation: CAISGQGQTEAFF. J is TRBJ1-1 and V is TRBV10-3; TRBD1 matches at 7 bases. V lost 4 bases to trimming and J lost 5 bases; unmatched junction nucleotides: 4. The CDR3 runs to 13 residues. CDR1 is ENHRY and CDR2 is SYGVKD in the germline V gene.

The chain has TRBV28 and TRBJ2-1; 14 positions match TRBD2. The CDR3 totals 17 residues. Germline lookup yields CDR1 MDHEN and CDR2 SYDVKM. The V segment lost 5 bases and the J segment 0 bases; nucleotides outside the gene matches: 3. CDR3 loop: CASSMTSGRGSYNEQFF. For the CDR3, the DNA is TGTGCCAGCAGTATGACTAGCGGGAGGGGCTCCTACAATGAGCAGTTCTTC. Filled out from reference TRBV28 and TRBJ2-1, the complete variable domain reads DVKVTQSSRYLVKRTGEKVFLECVQDMDHENMFWYRQDPGLGLRLIYFSYDVKMKEKGDIPEGYSVSREKKERFSLILESASTNQTSMYLCASSMTSGRGSYNEQFFGPGTRLTVL.

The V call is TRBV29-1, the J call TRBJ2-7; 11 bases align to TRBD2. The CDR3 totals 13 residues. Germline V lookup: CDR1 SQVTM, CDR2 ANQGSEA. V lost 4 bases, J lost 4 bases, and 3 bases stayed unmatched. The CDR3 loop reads CSVGTSGSYEQYF. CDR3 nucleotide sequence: TGCAGCGTTGGCACTAGCGGGAGTTACGAGCAGTACTTC.

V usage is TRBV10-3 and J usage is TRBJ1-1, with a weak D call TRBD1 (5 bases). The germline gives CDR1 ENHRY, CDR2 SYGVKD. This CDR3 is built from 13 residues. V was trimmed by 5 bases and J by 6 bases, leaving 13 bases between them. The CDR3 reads CAISFRVGAEAFF. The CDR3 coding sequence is TGTGCCATCAGTTTCAGGGTGGGTGCTGAAGCTTTCTTT.

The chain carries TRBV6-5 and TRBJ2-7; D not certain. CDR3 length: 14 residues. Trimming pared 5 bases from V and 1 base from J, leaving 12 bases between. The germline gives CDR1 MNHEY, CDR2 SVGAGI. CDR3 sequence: CASSERDKSYEQYF. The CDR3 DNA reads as TGTGCCAGCAGTGAACGTGACAAATCCTACGAGCAGTACTTC.

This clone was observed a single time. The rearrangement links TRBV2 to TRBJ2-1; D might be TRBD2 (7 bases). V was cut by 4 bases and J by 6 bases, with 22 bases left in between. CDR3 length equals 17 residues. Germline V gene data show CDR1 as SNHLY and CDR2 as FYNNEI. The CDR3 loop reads CASSVDVASGGANEQFF. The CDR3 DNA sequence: TGTGCCAGCAGTGTGGATGTCGCTAGTGGGGGGGCCAATGAGCAGTTCTTC.

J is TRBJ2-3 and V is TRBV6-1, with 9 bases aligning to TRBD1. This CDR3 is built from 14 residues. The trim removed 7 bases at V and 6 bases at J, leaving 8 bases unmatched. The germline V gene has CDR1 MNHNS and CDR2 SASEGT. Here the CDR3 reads CASIVTGGADTQYF. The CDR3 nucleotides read TGTGCCAGCATTGTAACAGGGGGCGCGGATACGCAGTATTTT.

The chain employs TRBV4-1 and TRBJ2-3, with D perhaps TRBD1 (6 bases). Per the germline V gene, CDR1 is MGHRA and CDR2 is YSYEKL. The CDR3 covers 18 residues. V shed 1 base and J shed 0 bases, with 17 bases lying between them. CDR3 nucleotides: TGCGCCAGCAGCCAAGCTCCGGTGGGGGACACTAGCACAGATACGCAGTATTTT. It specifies CASSQAPVGDTSTDTQYF.

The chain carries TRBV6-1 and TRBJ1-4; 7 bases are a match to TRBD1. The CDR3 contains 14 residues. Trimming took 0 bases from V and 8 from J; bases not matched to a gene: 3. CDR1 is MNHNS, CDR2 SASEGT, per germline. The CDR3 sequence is CASSEAPTGEKLFF. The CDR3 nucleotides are TGTGCCAGCAGTGAAGCTCCGACAGGGGAAAAACTGTTTTTT.

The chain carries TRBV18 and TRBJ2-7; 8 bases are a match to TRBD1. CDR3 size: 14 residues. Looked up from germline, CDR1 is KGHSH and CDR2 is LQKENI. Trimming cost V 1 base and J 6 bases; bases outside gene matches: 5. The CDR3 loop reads CASSPLEQGAEQYF. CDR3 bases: TGTGCCAGCTCACCACTGGAGCAGGGGGCCGAGCAGTACTTC.

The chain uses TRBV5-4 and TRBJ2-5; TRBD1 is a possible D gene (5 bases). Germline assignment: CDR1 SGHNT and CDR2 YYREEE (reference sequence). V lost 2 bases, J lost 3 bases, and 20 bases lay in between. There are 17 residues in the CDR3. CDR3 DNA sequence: TGTGCCAGCAGCTTAGAAGGTGTGACAGTTGGTAAAGAGACCCAGTACTTC. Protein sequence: CASSLEGVTVGKETQYF. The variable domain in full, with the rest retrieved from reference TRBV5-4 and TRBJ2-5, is ETGVTQSPTHLIKTRGQQVTLRCSSQSGHNTVSWYQQALGQGPQFIFQYYREEENGRGNFPPRFSGLQFPNYSSELNVNALELDDSALYLCASSLEGVTVGKETQYFGPGTRLLVL.

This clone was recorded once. The DNA for the CDR3 is TGTGCCAGCTCACCGGGACTAGTCGTCGAGCAGTACTTC. As protein: CASSPGLVVEQYF. The genes are TRBV18 and TRBJ2-7, with TRBD2 matching 8 bases. The CDR3 sequence is 13 residues long. The J segment lost 6 bases and the V segment lost 3 bases, leaving 4 bases of the junction unmatched. Germline V gene data show CDR1 as KGHSH and CDR2 as LQKENI.

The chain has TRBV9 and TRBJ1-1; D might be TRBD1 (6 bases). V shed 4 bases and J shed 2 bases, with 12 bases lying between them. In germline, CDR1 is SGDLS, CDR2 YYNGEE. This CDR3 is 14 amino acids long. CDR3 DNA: TGTGCCAGCAGCTACCGACAGGCCAACACTGAAGCTTTCTTT. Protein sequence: CASSYRQANTEAFF.

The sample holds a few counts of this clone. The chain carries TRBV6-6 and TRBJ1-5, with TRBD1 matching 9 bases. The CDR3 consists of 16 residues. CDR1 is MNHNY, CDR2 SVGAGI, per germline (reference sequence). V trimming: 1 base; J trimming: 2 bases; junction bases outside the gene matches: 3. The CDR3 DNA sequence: TGTGCCAGCAGTTACTTGGGACAGGGCCGCAATCAGCCCCAGCATTTT. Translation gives CASSYLGQGRNQPQHF.

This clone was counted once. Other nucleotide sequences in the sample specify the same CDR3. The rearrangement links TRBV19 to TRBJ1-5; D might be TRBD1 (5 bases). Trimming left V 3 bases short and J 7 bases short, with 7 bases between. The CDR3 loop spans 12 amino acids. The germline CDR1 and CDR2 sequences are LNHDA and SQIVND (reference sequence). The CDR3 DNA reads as TGTGCCAGTAGTATTGGGGCCCAGCCCCAGCATTTT. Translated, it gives CASSIGAQPQHF.

The CDR3: CASSQGWVGEGEAFF. CDR3 nucleotide sequence: TGTGCCAGCAGCCAAGGGTGGGTAGGGGAGGGTGAGGCTTTCTTT. The chain joins TRBV4-2 to TRBJ1-1, with D possibly being TRBD1 (5 bases). Germline loops: CDR1 LGHNA, CDR2 YNFKEQ. CDR3 size: 15 residues. V lost 1 base and J 11 bases, leaving 20 bases between the germline ends.